There are many counts of the clone carrying this T cell receptor (beta chain). The V gene's germline CDR1 is SQVTM and CDR2 ANQGSEA. Trimming cost V 3 bases and J 7 bases; bases outside gene matches: 2. The CDR3 spans 11 residues. The data stem from a study of T cells in Graves' hyperthyroidism and ophthalmopathy. Amplified regions were TCR beta CDR3 sequences from RNA transcripts. The HTBI primer set was used in a first-round RT-PCR of the TCR CDR3. One entry per CDR3 protein, called by TCRdb with MiXCR from the multiplex PCR reads. The data contain roughly 700,000 distinct CDR3 sequences, over 35% of them seen just once; the ten biggest clones take up more than 25%. Diagnoses were made from clinical symptoms, serum measures (thyroxine and TRAb), thyroid ultrasound and orbital computed tomography.

The source material was blood. This clonotype was obtained from a woman aged 40 to 50 with Graves' hyperthyroidism. This chain uses TRBV29-1 with TRBJ1-1, with TRBD1 matching 7 bases. CDR3 DNA sequence: TGCAGCGTTGACAGGGGGAATGAAGCTTTCTTT. Translated, it gives CSVDRGNEAFF. The full variable domain, completed using reference TRBV29-1 and TRBJ1-1, is SAVISQKPSRDICQRGTSLTIQCQVDSQVTMMFWYRQQPGQSLTLIATANQGSEATYESGFVIDKFPISRPNLTFSTLTVSNMSPEDSSIYLCSVDRGNEAFFGQGTRLTVV.